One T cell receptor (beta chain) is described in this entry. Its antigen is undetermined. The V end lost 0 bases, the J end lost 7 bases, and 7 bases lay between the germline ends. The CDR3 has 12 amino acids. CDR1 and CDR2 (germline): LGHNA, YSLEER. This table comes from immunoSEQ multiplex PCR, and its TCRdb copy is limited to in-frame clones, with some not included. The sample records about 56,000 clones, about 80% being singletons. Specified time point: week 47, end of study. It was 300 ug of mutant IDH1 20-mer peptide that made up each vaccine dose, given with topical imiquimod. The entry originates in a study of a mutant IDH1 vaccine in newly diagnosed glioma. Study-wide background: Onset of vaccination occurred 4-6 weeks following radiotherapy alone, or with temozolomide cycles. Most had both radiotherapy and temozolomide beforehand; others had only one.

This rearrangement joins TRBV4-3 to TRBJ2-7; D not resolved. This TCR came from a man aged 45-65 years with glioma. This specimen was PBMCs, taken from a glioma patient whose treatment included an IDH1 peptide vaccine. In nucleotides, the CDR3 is TGCGCCAGCAGCCAAGACCATGTGGAGCAGTACTTC. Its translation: CASSQDHVEQYF.